This T cell receptor (beta chain) was captured in a study of cytomegalovirus exposure and HLA in healthy donors. Study-level findings and limits: For most subjects, TCR beta sequences were reported to predict HLA-A and HLA-B alleles with accuracy. The study put roughly 160 TCR beta chains on its list as cytomegalovirus-associated. An ancestry cluster, one associated with Asian ancestry, reportedly showed fewer N-insertions than the approximately 660-donor mean in a later analysis.

Looked up from germline, CDR1 is SGDLS and CDR2 is YYNGEE. J lost 2 bases, V lost 0 bases, and 4 bases had no gene match. This CDR3 contains 16 residues. 60 Vbeta and 13 Jbeta primers were used in PCR. Assay: immunoSEQ multiplex PCR; the TCRdb copy retains only in-frame clones and omits some. The table has some 170,000 clones, roughly four fifths seen once. Details on this clone: The antigen is not known.

The receptor's source is a man between 50 and 59 years old in good health and CMV-seropositive. This chain uses TRBV9 with TRBJ2-1, with 8 bases lining up with TRBD1. The sequencing sample was made of PBMCs. The CDR3 protein is CASSVGGTGTYNEQFF. The CDR3 region has the DNA TGTGCCAGCAGCGTAGGCGGGACAGGTACCTACAATGAGCAGTTCTTC.